Given below is one T cell receptor beta chain in context. This entry belongs to a study of CD8+ T cells in alopecia areata. RNA was extracted and reverse transcribed into cDNA as the sequencing template. Produced via immunoSEQ multiplex PCR; TCRdb's table is partial and in-frame only. Altogether 110,000 to 150,000 clones are present, around 58% being singletons, with the ten largest covering under 8%. The CDR3 is 18 residues long. Trimming took 6 bases from V and 0 from J; bases not matched to a gene: 7. Per the germline V gene, CDR1 is SNHLY and CDR2 is FYNNEI. The TCR was taken from a human donor with alopecia areata. Sequencing used CD4+ T cells sorted from blood, obtained at week 0. The chain couples TRBV2 to TRBJ2-4; 14 nucleotides agree with TRBD2. The CDR3 nucleotides are TGTGCCAGCAGCGTGGGACTAGCGGGGGTGCTAGCCAAAAACATTCAGTACTTC. Its translation: CASSVGLAGVLAKNIQYF.